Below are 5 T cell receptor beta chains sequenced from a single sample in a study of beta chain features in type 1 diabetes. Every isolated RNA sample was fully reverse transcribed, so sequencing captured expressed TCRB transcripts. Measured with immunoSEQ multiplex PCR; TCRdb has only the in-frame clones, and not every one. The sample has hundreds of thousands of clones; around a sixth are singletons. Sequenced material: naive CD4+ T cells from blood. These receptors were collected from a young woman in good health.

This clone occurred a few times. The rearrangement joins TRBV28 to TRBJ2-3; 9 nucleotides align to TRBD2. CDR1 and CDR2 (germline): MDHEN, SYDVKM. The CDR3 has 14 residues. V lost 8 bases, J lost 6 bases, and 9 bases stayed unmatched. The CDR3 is CASAGGRAGDTQYF. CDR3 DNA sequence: TGTGCCAGCGCGGGCGGGAGGGCCGGTGATACGCAGTATTTT.

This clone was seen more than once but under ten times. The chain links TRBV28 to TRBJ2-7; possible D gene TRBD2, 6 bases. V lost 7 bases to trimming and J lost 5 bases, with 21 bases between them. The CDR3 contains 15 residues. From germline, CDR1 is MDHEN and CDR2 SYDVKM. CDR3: CASIRGGGHYNEQYF. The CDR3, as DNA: TGTGCCAGCATACGGGGTGGAGGGCACTATAACGAGCAGTACTTC.

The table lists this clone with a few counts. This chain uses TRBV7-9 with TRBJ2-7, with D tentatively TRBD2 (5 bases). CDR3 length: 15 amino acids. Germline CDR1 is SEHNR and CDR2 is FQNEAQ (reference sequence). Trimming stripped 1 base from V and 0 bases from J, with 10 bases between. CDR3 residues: CASSLGSAYSYEQYF. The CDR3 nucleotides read TGTGCCAGCAGCTTAGGTAGCGCTTACTCCTACGAGCAGTACTTC.

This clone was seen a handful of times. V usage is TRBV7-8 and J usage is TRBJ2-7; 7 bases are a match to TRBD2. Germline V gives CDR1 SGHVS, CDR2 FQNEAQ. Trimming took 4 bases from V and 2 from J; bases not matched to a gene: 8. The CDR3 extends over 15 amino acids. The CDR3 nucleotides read TGTGCCAGCAGCTACCTGAGACTAGCCCCCTACGAGCAGTACTTC. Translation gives CASSYLRLAPYEQYF.

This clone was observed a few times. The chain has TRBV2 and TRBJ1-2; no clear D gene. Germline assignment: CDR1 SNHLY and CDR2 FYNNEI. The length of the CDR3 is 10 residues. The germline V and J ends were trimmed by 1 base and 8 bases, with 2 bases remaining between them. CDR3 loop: CASSEGGYTF. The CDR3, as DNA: TGTGCCAGCAGTGAAGGGGGCTACACCTTC.